This is a list of T cell receptor beta chains from one sample in a study of Tregs in tolerant kidney transplant recipients. TCRdb's table, derived via immunoSEQ multiplex PCR, lists solely in-frame clones and lacks some. Of fewer than 55,000 clones detected, around 90% appear once; the ten largest clones hold around 15%. The source material was CD8+ T cells from blood (PBMCs), sampled 12 months after the transplant. Receptor source: a human patient who received a combined kidney and bone marrow transplant. Some T cells may possibly be graft donor cells. CDR3s include the opening cysteine and the closing phenylalanine or tryptophan. The D gene is left open where the match is weak. Only some rows state a clone size, as once, few, many or a class for expanded clones.

>TRBJ2-7|-|-|TRBV30
TGTGCCTGGAGTGAGGCGGTAACCAGCTCCTACGAGCAGTACTTC
CAWSEAVTSSYEQYF
>TRBJ1-2|-|-|TRBV9
TGTGCCAGCAGCGTAGCGGGGGGCTGGGACTATGGCTACACCTTC
CASSVAGGWDYGYTF
>TRBJ2-7|TRBD2|-|TRBV27
TGTGCCAGCAGTTATAAGCCAGTTAGCGGGTACGAGCAGTACTTC
CASSYKPVSGYEQYF
>TRBJ2-3|TRBD2|-|TRBV25-1
TGTGCCAGCAGTCCGGCGGGGGTAACTACCCTCACAGATACGCAGTATTTT
CASSPAGVTTLTDTQYF
>TRBJ2-7|TRBD2|-|TRBV30
TGTGCCTGGGCCCTCGGGAGGCGCTCCTACGAGCAGTACTTC
CAWALGRRSYEQYF
>TRBJ2-3|TRBD2|-|TRBV9
TGTGCCAGCAGCCGCCTAGCGGGTGGCACAGATACGCAGTATTTT
CASSRLAGGTDTQYF
>TRBJ2-7|TRBD1|-|TRBV20-1
TGCAGTGCTAGGTGGGGGACAGGGGAGTACTTC
CSARWGTGEYF
>TRBJ2-1|-|-|TRBV5-1
TGCGCCAGCAGCTTAGGGGGACTACCGAAGGATGAGCAGTTCTTC
CASSLGGLPKDEQFF
>TRBJ2-3|TRBD2|-|TRBV5-4
TGTGCCAGCAGCTCTGGACTAGCGGGAGATACAGATACGCAGTATTTT
CASSSGLAGDTDTQYF
>TRBJ2-1|-|-|TRBV7-9
TGTGCCAGCAGCCCCGGACAGTTCGATGAGCAGTTCTTC
CASSPGQFDEQFF
>TRBJ2-5|TRBD1|-|TRBV7-9
TGTGCCAGCAGCGCCCGGACAGGGCTCCAAGAGACCCAGTACTTC
CASSARTGLQETQYF
>TRBJ2-1|TRBD2|-|TRBV9
TGTGCCAGCAGCGTAGCGGGGGCGGGGGGGCCCAATGAGCAGTTCTTC
CASSVAGAGGPNEQFF
>TRBJ2-7|-|-|TRBV15
TGTGCCACCAGCACCGGAGGGACAGAGGTTGACGAGCAGTACTTC
CATSTGGTEVDEQYF
>TRBJ2-2|-|-|TRBV4-3
TGCGCCAGCAGCCAAGGTGGGAGCGTTCCGAACACCGGGGAGCTGTTTTTT
CASSQGGSVPNTGELFF
>TRBJ1-4|-|once|TRBV7-3
TGTGCCAGCAGCTTAACCGTGAAGGGGACTAATGAAAAACTGTTTTTT
CASSLTVKGTNEKLFF
>TRBJ2-7|TRBD2|-|TRBV13
TGTGCCAGCAGCTTACGCCTAGCGGCCGAGCAGTACTTC
CASSLRLAAEQYF
>TRBJ2-7|TRBD2|once|TRBV2
TGTGCCAGCAGTGGGACTAGCGGGGGGACTCTCTCCTACGAGCAGTACTTC
CASSGTSGGTLSYEQYF
>TRBJ2-7|-|-|TRBV27
TGTGCCAGCAGTTTATCGCCGAGCTCCTACGAGCAGTACTTC
CASSLSPSSYEQYF
>TRBJ1-1|TRBD1|-|TRBV9
TGTGCCAGCAGCGCCTCGGGACAGATCATGAACACTGAAGCTTTCTTT
CASSASGQIMNTEAFF
>TRBJ2-7|TRBD2|-|TRBV27
TGTGCCAGCAGTTTATGGCGGGGGTACGAGCAGTACTTC
CASSLWRGYEQYF
>TRBJ2-4|TRBD2|-|TRBV7-2
TGTGCCAGCAGCCTAGCGGGAGTTGGAAACATTCAGTACTTC
CASSLAGVGNIQYF
>TRBJ1-2|TRBD1|few|TRBV7-2
TGTGCCAGCAGCTTAGATCAGGGGGCGAACTATGGCTACACCTTC
CASSLDQGANYGYTF
>TRBJ2-5|-|-|TRBV4-3
TGCGCCAGCAGCCAAGCCGTGGGAGTGGCGACCCAGTACTTC
CASSQAVGVATQYF
>TRBJ1-2|TRBD1|-|TRBV7-9
TGTGCCAGCAGCATCGGACAGGGGGACTATGGCTACACCTTC
CASSIGQGDYGYTF
>TRBJ2-7|-|-|TRBV19
TGTGCCAGTAGTAGCCGGGACAAGACTTACGAGCAGTACTTC
CASSSRDKTYEQYF
>TRBJ2-7|-|-|TRBV7-8
TGTGCCAGCACCCAAACCTACGAGCAGTACTTC
CASTQTYEQYF
>TRBJ1-6|TRBD1|-|TRBV28
TGTGCCAGCCACGGACAGGCATATAATTCCCCCCTCCACTTT
CASHGQAYNSPLHF
>TRBJ2-7|-|-|TRBV7-9
TGTGCCAGCAGCTTAGTAGACGAGCAGTACTTC
CASSLVDEQYF
>TRBJ1-3|-|-|TRBV7-9
TGTGCCAGTACAGGGCCTACCATATATTTT
CASTGPTIYF